Below are 26 T cell receptor beta chains sequenced from a single sample in a study of lymphopenia after photon versus proton radiotherapy (dated by TCRdb to the late 2010s). The library was produced with the immunoSEQ multiplex PCR assay. This is the immuneACCESS table as TCRdb keeps it, with only in-frame sequences that have V and J called. A part of the clones is gone; compared with another copy, unresolved V genes explain less than half, and the rest is unexplained. Present in this sample are 70,000 or so clones, approximately 90% of which were seen just once. About 3% of the sample lies in the top ten. Sequencing used peripheral blood, obtained from a patient treated with photon-based radiotherapy. Receptor source: a woman in her seventies with pancreatic cancer.

The chain carries TRBV18 and TRBJ1-1; D might be TRBD1 (5 bases). CDR1 and CDR2 (germline): KGHSH, LQKENI. V was cut by 3 bases and J by 1 base, with 6 bases left in between. The CDR3 has 13 amino acids. In DNA, the CDR3 is TGTGCCAGCTCACCTGGGGGGAACACTGAAGCTTTCTTT. Its protein is CASSPGGNTEAFF.

The chain recombines TRBV7-3 with TRBJ2-3; TRBD2 matches at 10 bases. The CDR3 loop spans 17 amino acids. The junction had 12 bases not matched to a gene; V was cut back by 4 bases and J by 5 bases. Germline V gives CDR1 SGHTA, CDR2 FQGTGA. The CDR3 loop is CASSSKGLAGEKDTQYF. As DNA, the CDR3 is TGTGCCAGCAGCTCAAAGGGCCTAGCGGGAGAAAAAGATACGCAGTATTTT.

This chain joins TRBV9 and TRBJ2-1; 9 bases fit TRBD2. The CDR3 consists of 15 residues. V was pared by 0 bases and J by 7 bases, with 5 bases of the junction left unmatched. Germline-derived CDR1 and CDR2 are SGDLS and YYNGEE. CDR3 sequence (DNA): TGTGCCAGCAGCGTAGGTAATAGCGGGAGTAATGAGCAGTTCTTC. Protein sequence: CASSVGNSGSNEQFF. The full variable domain, completed using reference TRBV9 and TRBJ2-1, is DSGVTQTPKHLITATGQRVTLRCSPRSGDLSVYWYQQSLDQGLQFLIQYYNGEERAKGNILERFSAQQFPDLHSELNLSSLELGDSALYFCASSVGNSGSNEQFFGPGTRLTVL.

The genes are TRBV19 and TRBJ1-5, with 7 bases that match TRBD1. Germline CDR1 LNHDA, CDR2 SQIVND (reference sequence). The CDR3 extends over 16 amino acids. V shed 7 bases and J 5 bases; nucleotides not matched to a gene: 14. The CDR3 loop is CASILRPGTVDQPQHF. CDR3 bases: TGTGCCAGTATCCTCCGCCCCGGGACAGTAGATCAGCCCCAGCATTTT.

The chain employs TRBV7-2 and TRBJ1-2; 8 bases align to TRBD1. Germline loops: CDR1 SGHTA, CDR2 FQGNSA. Trimming removed 3 bases from V and 5 bases from J; junction bases left unmatched: 2. CDR3 length: 13 residues. CDR3 nucleotide sequence: TGTGCCAGCAGCTTTGGACAGGGATATGGCTACACCTTC. It encodes CASSFGQGYGYTF.

This chain's CDR3 is CASSTVSANYEQYF. The CDR3 coding sequence is TGTGCCAGCAGCACGGTTAGCGCTAACTACGAGCAGTACTTC. The chain links TRBV6-5 to TRBJ2-7, with D tentatively TRBD2 (5 bases). The CDR3 length is 14 residues. Trimming left V 6 bases short and J 3 bases short, with 15 bases between. CDR1 is MNHEY, CDR2 SVGAGI, per germline.

The chain combines TRBV29-1 with TRBJ2-1; D possibly corresponds to TRBD2 (5 bases). V was trimmed by 4 bases and J by 12 bases, leaving 16 bases between them. From germline, CDR1 is SQVTM and CDR2 ANQGSEA. The CDR3 contains 12 residues. The CDR3, as DNA: TGCAGCGTTGTCAGTAGCGCGAGTTCGCAGTTCTTC. Translation: CSVVSSASSQFF.

The J gene is TRBJ2-1, the V gene TRBV11-3, with no clear D. Per germline, CDR1 SGHNT and CDR2 YENEEA. Trimming cost V 2 bases and J 5 bases, with 19 bases left between them. This CDR3 region has 17 residues. CDR3 residues: CASSLNGLVASDNEQFF. In DNA, the CDR3 is TGTGCCAGCAGCTTAAATGGGCTCGTTGCATCGGACAATGAGCAGTTCTTC.

The chain recombines TRBV19 with TRBJ2-2; no reliable D call. Germline V CDR1 and CDR2: LNHDA, SQIVND (reference sequence). Trimming took off 0 bases at V and 0 bases at J, with 11 bases between the two ends. The CDR3 length is 17 residues. CDR3 in amino acids: CASSIDLSRPNTGELFF. CDR3 sequence (DNA): TGTGCCAGTAGTATAGATCTCTCCAGGCCGAACACCGGGGAGCTGTTTTTT.

The chain couples TRBV19 to TRBJ2-5, with a weak D call TRBD1 (5 bases). Per germline, CDR1 LNHDA and CDR2 SQIVND (reference sequence). Trimming took off 5 bases at V and 5 bases at J, with 15 bases between the two ends. This CDR3 is 14 amino acids long. The CDR3 DNA follows: TGTGCCAGTAGTGAGGCAGGGATTTGGGAGACCCAGTACTTC. It codes for CASSEAGIWETQYF.

The J gene is TRBJ2-1, the V gene TRBV7-9; D is tentatively TRBD1 or TRBD2 (5 bases each). Trimming took off 5 bases at V and 5 bases at J, with 19 bases between the two ends. The germline CDR1 and CDR2 sequences are SEHNR and FQNEAQ (reference sequence). This CDR3 has 16 amino acids. DNA of the CDR3: TGTGCCAGCAGCGCAAAGCGGACAAGGGGAGACAATGAGCAGTTCTTC. Translation gives CASSAKRTRGDNEQFF.

The chain links TRBV19 to TRBJ2-1; D possibly corresponds to TRBD2 (5 bases). CDR3 size: 15 residues. Per the germline V gene, CDR1 is LNHDA and CDR2 is SQIVND (reference sequence). The germline V and J ends were trimmed by 3 bases and 6 bases, with 15 bases remaining between them. The CDR3 is CASSIRVRTANEQFF. The CDR3 bases are TGTGCCAGTAGTATTAGGGTTAGGACTGCCAATGAGCAGTTCTTC.

The chain has TRBV7-9 and TRBJ1-2; tentatively, D is TRBD1 (5 bases). The CDR3 is 16 residues long. The V gene's germline CDR1 is SEHNR and CDR2 FQNEAQ (reference sequence). V lost 7 bases to trimming and J lost 4 bases, with 22 bases between them. This CDR3 is CASTTSTRDLIYGYTF. In DNA form, the CDR3 reads TGTGCCAGCACCACCAGTACCCGGGACCTTATCTATGGCTACACCTTC.

J is TRBJ2-1 and V is TRBV18; D call uncertain. Between the trimmed V and J ends, which lost 2 bases and 6 bases, there was a span of 8 bases. The CDR3 has 13 amino acids. Germline V lookup: CDR1 KGHSH, CDR2 LQKENI. The CDR3 DNA is TGTGCCAGCTCACCAGGGCTAGTCAATGAGCAGTTCTTC. This gives the protein CASSPGLVNEQFF.

The chain links TRBV6-5 to TRBJ2-7; D is perhaps TRBD2 (6 bases). V shed 6 bases and J shed 1 base, with 16 bases lying between them. The CDR3 is made up of 15 amino acids. Germline assignment: CDR1 MNHEY and CDR2 SVGAGI. CDR3 region: CASSPSGSTSYEQYF. CDR3 sequence (DNA): TGTGCCAGCAGCCCCTCCGGGAGTACGTCCTACGAGCAGTACTTC.

The genes are TRBV5-1 and TRBJ1-1; possible D gene TRBD1, 6 bases. The CDR3 spans 13 residues. Germline CDR1 SGHRS, CDR2 YFSETQ. V was trimmed by 2 bases and J by 4 bases, leaving 9 bases between them. The chain's CDR3 is CASSFSGATEAFF. The CDR3 coding sequence is TGCGCCAGCAGCTTTTCAGGGGCCACTGAAGCTTTCTTT.

V is TRBV5-4 and J is TRBJ2-1; 15 nucleotides line up with TRBD2. J gave up 3 bases and V 3 bases, and 1 base lay outside the gene matches. The CDR3 has 16 residues. CDR1 SGHNT and CDR2 YYREEE come from the germline V gene (reference sequence). CDR3 sequence (DNA): TGTGCCAGCAGCTCGGGACTAGCGGGAGGCTACAATGAGCAGTTCTTC. It specifies CASSSGLAGGYNEQFF.

The J gene is TRBJ1-1, the V gene TRBV27, with D maybe TRBD1 (5 bases). CDR1 is MNHEY, CDR2 SMNVEV, per germline (reference sequence). V dropped 6 bases and J dropped 2 bases, with 13 bases sitting between them. CDR3 length: 14 residues. For the CDR3, the DNA is TGTGCCAGCAGAAAGGGGCGCGGAAACACTGAAGCTTTCTTT. It encodes CASRKGRGNTEAFF.

This rearrangement joins TRBV4-1 to TRBJ2-7; D is possibly TRBD1 (5 bases). Germline CDR1 and CDR2: MGHRA and YSYEKL. The ends were cut back, 1 base at V and 7 bases at J, with 17 bases in the middle. This CDR3 region has 15 residues. CDR3 DNA sequence: TGCGCCAGCAGCCAAGGCAAGGACACGGCAGTTGAGCAGTACTTC. Translated: CASSQGKDTAVEQYF.

The chain has TRBV27 and TRBJ1-5; a weak D match, TRBD1 (6 bases). The CDR3 sequence is 13 residues long. Germline CDR1 is MNHEY and CDR2 is SMNVEV (reference sequence). Trimming took off 6 bases at V and 6 bases at J, with 12 bases between the two ends. CDR3 bases: TGTGCCAGCAGCGGAGCAGGGGTTCAGCCCCAGCATTTT. This gives the protein CASSGAGVQPQHF.

Remarks on this clone: The junction does not match germline at one end; this may be a read error. The chain is built from TRBV29-1 and TRBJ2-7; possibly TRBD1 or TRBD2 for D (6 bases each). CDR1 is SQVTM and CDR2 is ANQGSEA in the germline V gene. The CDR3 is 15 residues long. In nucleotides, the CDR3 is TGCAGCGCTGAAGGGGCCGGGGGCGTTGGTCACGAGCAGTACTTC. Protein: CSAEGAGGVGHEQYF.

This chain links TRBV6-6 with TRBJ1-4, with 9 bases identical to TRBD1. Germline V CDR1 and CDR2: MNHNY, SVGAGI (reference sequence). Trimming cost V 6 bases and J 4 bases; bases outside gene matches: 3. The CDR3 consists of 14 residues. CDR3 sequence (DNA): TGTGCCAGCAGCTCGGGACAGGGTAATGAAAAACTGTTTTTT. Translating gives CASSSGQGNEKLFF.

V is TRBV7-2 and J is TRBJ2-1; TRBD2 matches at 9 bases. Germline V gene sequence: CDR1 SGHTA, CDR2 FQGNSA. The CDR3 covers 14 residues. The V and J ends lost 8 bases and 9 bases, in that order; junction bases with no gene match: 11. In DNA, the CDR3 is TGTGCCAGCCGCCGGGCTAGCGGGAATCCTGAGCAGTTCTTC. It specifies CASRRASGNPEQFF.

The rearrangement links TRBV2 to TRBJ1-1, with 9 bases aligning to TRBD1. CDR3 length: 18 amino acids. Germline CDR1 reads SNHLY; CDR2 reads FYNNEI. J gave up 1 base and V 6 bases, and 15 bases lay outside the gene matches. DNA for the CDR3: TGTGCCAGCAGGCCAGCACCTGGGACAGGGAATACGAACACTGAAGCTTTCTTT. Translating it yields CASRPAPGTGNTNTEAFF.

V gene TRBV9 combines with J gene TRBJ1-1; 8 positions match TRBD1. Germline assignment: CDR1 SGDLS and CDR2 YYNGEE. The CDR3 is made up of 14 amino acids. V was pared by 4 bases and J by 1 base, with 3 bases of the junction left unmatched. The CDR3 region has the DNA TGTGCCAGCAGCCCCGGGACAGGGAACACTGAAGCTTTCTTT. Its translation is CASSPGTGNTEAFF.

The V call is TRBV11-3, the J call TRBJ2-2, with D perhaps matching TRBD1 (7 bases). The germline V gene encodes CDR1 SGHNT and CDR2 YENEEA. The CDR3 is 15 residues long. Trimming removed 3 bases at V and 6 bases at J, with 14 bases between. DNA for the CDR3: TGTGCCAGCAGCTTGGCAGGGGGGTCCGCCGGGGAGCTGTTTTTT. Encoded protein: CASSLAGGSAGELFF.